These 11 T cell receptor beta chains originate from one sample sequenced in a study of shared clonotypes between healthy human individuals. TCRdb keeps only in-frame clones here, not all; method: immunoSEQ multiplex PCR. The data hold some 900,000 clones, with approximately 80% observed a single time. Sequences were obtained from memory CD4+ T cells sorted from blood. Subset defined: CD45RA-negative fraction. The origin of the receptors is a man aged 18 to 29 in good health.

Only a few counts were recorded for this clone. V is TRBV10-1 and J is TRBJ2-2, with D uncertain. This CDR3 has 14 residues. The germline V gene encodes CDR1 WNHNN and CDR2 SYGVQD (reference sequence). Trimming left V 4 bases short and J 4 bases short, with 10 bases between. In nucleotides, the CDR3 is TGCGCCAGCAGTGGGGATCTCGTCACCGGGGAGCTGTTTTTT. Residues: CASSGDLVTGELFF.

This clone showed up just a few times. This chain links TRBV4-3 with TRBJ1-1, with TRBD1 matching over 10 bases. V shed 0 bases and J 0 bases; nucleotides not matched to a gene: 4. The CDR3 is 17 amino acids. The germline V gene encodes CDR1 LGHNA and CDR2 YSLEER. The CDR3 sequence is CASSQDVGTGVNTEAFF. DNA for the CDR3: TGCGCCAGCAGCCAAGATGTAGGGACAGGGGTGAACACTGAAGCTTTCTTT.

This clone has just one count. The chain is built from TRBV25-1 and TRBJ1-1; TRBD1 might be the D (5 bases). V shed 5 bases and J shed 4 bases, with 14 bases lying between them. The CDR3 extends over 14 amino acids. The V gene's germline CDR1 is MGHDK and CDR2 SYGVNS. DNA for the CDR3: TGTGCCAGCAGTCGAGATATACAGGTCACTGAAGCTTTCTTT. Translated: CASSRDIQVTEAFF. Full variable domain (remainder filled in from reference TRBV25-1 and TRBJ1-1): EADIYQTPRYLVIGTGKKITLECSQTMGHDKMYWYQQDPGMELHLIHYSYGVNSTEKGDLSSESTVSRIRTEHFPLTLESARPSHTSQYLCASSRDIQVTEAFFGQGTRLTVV.

V is TRBV30 and J is TRBJ1-1; possibly TRBD1 for D (6 bases). Germline V lookup: CDR1 GTSNPN, CDR2 SVGIG (reference sequence). CDR3 size: 11 residues. V was trimmed by 1 base and J by 7 bases, leaving 7 bases between them. CDR3 coding DNA: TGTGCCTGGAGTGGACAGGATGAAGCTTTCTTT. The encoded protein is CAWSGQDEAFF.

The V gene is TRBV4-2, the J gene TRBJ2-3, with TRBD2 identical over 9 bases. The junction had 7 bases not matched to a gene; V was cut back by 5 bases and J by 1 base. The CDR3 loop spans 16 amino acids. CDR1 is LGHNA and CDR2 is YNFKEQ in the germline V gene. The DNA of the CDR3 is TGTGCCAGCAGCGATCTTAGCGGGGGCCGCACAGATACGCAGTATTTT. This gives the protein CASSDLSGGRTDTQYF.

V gene TRBV30 combines with J gene TRBJ2-7; maybe TRBD2 (5 bases). Trimming pared 1 base from V and 2 bases from J, leaving 15 bases between. CDR1 is GTSNPN, CDR2 SVGIG, per germline (reference sequence). The CDR3 consists of 15 residues. This CDR3 is CAWSGSGVPPYEQYF. The CDR3 DNA is TGTGCCTGGAGTGGTTCCGGGGTACCCCCCTACGAGCAGTACTTC.

The gene calls are TRBV5-6 and TRBJ2-1, with no clear D. The V end lost 0 bases, the J end lost 7 bases, and 11 bases lay between the germline ends. The germline V gene encodes CDR1 SGHDT and CDR2 YYEEEE. This CDR3 comprises 14 residues. The CDR3 DNA follows: TGTGCCAGCAGCTTGGGACCCCTTTTGAATGAGCAGTTCTTC. Residues: CASSLGPLLNEQFF. The complete variable domain, with remaining parts taken from reference TRBV5-6 and TRBJ2-1, reads DAGVTQSPTHLIKTRGQQVTLRCSPKSGHDTVSWYQQALGQGPQFIFQYYEEEERQRGNFPDRFSGHQFPNYSSELNVNALLLGDSALYLCASSLGPLLNEQFFGPGTRLTVL.

V gene TRBV29-1 combines with J gene TRBJ2-5; maybe TRBD1 (8 bases). Germline-derived CDR1 and CDR2 are SQVTM and ANQGSEA. CDR3 length: 13 amino acids. V lost 4 bases, J lost 5 bases, and 14 bases lay in between. CDR3 region: CSVGVQGGETQYF. The CDR3 DNA reads as TGCAGCGTTGGAGTACAGGGGGGGGAGACCCAGTACTTC.

This clone has just a few counts. The gene calls are TRBV7-9 and TRBJ1-4; D is ambiguous. From germline, CDR1 is SEHNR and CDR2 FQNEAQ (reference sequence). CDR3 size: 16 residues. V lost 0 bases, J lost 5 bases, and 13 bases lay in between. CDR3 coding DNA: TGTGCCAGCAGCTTAGCGGTAATCGGACCAAATGAAAAACTGTTTTTT. It encodes CASSLAVIGPNEKLFF. Full variable domain (outside the CDR3, taken from reference TRBV7-9 and TRBJ1-4): DTGVSQNPRHKITKRGQNVTFRCDPISEHNRLYWYRQTLGQGPEFLTYFQNEAQLEKSRLLSDRFSAERPKGSFSTLEIQRTEQGDSAMYLCASSLAVIGPNEKLFFGSGTQLSVL.

The V gene is TRBV9, the J gene TRBJ2-4; 9 positions agree with TRBD1. The CDR3 consists of 21 residues. Trimming took 0 bases from V and 0 from J; bases not matched to a gene: 16. Germline loops: CDR1 SGDLS, CDR2 YYNGEE. CDR3 in DNA: TGTGCCAGCAGCGTAGGGCCGGGACAGGGAATGAAGGAGGGAGCCAAAAACATTCAGTACTTC. Its protein is CASSVGPGQGMKEGAKNIQYF.

The V gene is TRBV5-6, the J gene TRBJ1-2, with 7 positions matching TRBD1. The CDR3 is 13 residues long. Looked up from germline, CDR1 is SGHDT and CDR2 is YYEEEE. J gave up 7 bases and V 2 bases, and 5 bases lay outside the gene matches. CDR3 sequence reads: CASSFTGVGGYTF. The DNA of the CDR3 is TGTGCCAGCAGCTTTACAGGGGTGGGTGGCTACACCTTC.